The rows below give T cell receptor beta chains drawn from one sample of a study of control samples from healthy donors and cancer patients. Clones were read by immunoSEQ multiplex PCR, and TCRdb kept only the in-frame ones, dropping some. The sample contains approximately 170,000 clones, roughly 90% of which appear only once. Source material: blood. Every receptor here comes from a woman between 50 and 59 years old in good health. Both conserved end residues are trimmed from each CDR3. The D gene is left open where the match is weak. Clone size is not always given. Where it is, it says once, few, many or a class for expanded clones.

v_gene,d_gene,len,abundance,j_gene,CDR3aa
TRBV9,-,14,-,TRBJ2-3,ASSEGSGSSTDTQY
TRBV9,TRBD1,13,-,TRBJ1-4,ASSTRQGGNEKLF
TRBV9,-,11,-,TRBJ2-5,ASSASSPETQY
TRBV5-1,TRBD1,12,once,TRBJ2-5,ASSPGQQQETQY
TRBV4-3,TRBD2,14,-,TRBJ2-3,ASSQVLAGGLDTQY
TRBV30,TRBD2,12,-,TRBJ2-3,AWSAVAGGDTQY
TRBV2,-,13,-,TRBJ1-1,ASRLGTAMNTEAF
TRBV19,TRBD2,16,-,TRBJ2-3,ASSISSGGDPSTDTQY
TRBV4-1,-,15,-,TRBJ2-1,ASSLPLPRTKIPSQF
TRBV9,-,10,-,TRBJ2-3,ASTDSGNTQY
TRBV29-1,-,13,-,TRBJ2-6,SVDGGMPGANVLT
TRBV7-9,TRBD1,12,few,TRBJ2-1,ASEGTADNDAQF
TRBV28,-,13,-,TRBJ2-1,ASSSQLAAHNEQF
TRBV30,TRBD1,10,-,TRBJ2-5,AWGTGWETQY
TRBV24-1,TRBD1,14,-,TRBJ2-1,ATAGFGQGRDNEQF
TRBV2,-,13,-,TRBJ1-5,ASTQSGQLNQPQH
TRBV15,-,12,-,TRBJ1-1,ATSRDRGNTEAF
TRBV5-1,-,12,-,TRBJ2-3,ASSVGLNTDTQY
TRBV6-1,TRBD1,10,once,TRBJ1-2,ASSRQGEGYT
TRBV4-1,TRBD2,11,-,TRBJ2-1,ASSGLADNEQF
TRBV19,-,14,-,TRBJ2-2,ASRPGGLLNTGELF
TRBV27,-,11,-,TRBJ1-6,ASSPTRNSPLH
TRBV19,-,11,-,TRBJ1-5,ASGGGADQPQH
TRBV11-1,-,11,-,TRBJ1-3,ASSAAAGNTIY
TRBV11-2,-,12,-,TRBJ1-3,ASSLGISGNTIY
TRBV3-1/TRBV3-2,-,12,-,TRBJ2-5,ASSSGLLQETQY
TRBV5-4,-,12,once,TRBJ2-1,ASSEGPYHNEQF
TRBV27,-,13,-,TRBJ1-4,ASSWKGEDNEKLF
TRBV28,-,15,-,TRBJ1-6,ASSLSLGASYNSPLH
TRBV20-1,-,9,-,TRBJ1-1,SARGGGEAF
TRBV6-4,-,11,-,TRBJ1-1,ASSGSMNTEAF
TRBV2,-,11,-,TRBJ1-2,TSSERGLYGYT
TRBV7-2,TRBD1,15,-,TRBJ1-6,ASSSFIWTGGKAPLH
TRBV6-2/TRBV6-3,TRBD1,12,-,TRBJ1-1,ASSYQGVWTEAF
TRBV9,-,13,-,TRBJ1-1,ASSPVGRKGTEAF
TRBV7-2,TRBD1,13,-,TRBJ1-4,ASSSQGGSVEKLF
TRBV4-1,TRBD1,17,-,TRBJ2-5,ASSQAGGFPGQGVATQY
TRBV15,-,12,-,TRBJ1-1,ATSPRGRTTEAF
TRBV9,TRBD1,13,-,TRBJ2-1,ASSGWDRSYNEQF
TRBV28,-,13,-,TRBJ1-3,ASSLQLNSGNTIY
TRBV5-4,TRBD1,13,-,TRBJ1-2,ASTPQGGANYGYT
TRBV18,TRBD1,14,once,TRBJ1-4,ASSPTGQATNEKLF
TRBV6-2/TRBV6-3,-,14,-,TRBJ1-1,ASSYSIVGGRGEAF
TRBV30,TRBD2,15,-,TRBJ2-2,AWRAIAGLPNTGELF
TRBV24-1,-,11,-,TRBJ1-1,ATSDFWNTEAF
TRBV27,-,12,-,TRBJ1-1,ASTTTLGGLRAF
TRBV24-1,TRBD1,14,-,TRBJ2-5,ATSDTGGLGQETQY
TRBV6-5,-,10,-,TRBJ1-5,ASSRIGQPQH
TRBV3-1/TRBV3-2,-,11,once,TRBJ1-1,ASSHSEGTEAF
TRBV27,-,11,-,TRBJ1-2,ASSLGGAVGYT
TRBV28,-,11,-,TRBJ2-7,ASATGVPYEQY
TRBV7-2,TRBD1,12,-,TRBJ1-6,ASSARDSNSPLH
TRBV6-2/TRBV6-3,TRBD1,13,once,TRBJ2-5,ASSYRKGQGETQY
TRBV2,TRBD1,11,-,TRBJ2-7,ASSRQGIHEQY